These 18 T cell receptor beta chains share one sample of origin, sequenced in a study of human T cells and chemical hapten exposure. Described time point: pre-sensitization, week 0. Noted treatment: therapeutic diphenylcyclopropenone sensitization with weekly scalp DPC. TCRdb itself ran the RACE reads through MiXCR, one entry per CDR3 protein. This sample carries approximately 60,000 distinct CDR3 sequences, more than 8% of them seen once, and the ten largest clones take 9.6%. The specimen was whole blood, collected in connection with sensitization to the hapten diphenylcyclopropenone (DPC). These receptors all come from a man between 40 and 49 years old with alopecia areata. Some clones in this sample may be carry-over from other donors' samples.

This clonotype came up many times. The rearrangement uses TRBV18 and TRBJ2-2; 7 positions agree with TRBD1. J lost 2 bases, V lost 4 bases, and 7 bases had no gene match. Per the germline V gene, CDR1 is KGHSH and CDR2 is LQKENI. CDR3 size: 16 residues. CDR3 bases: TGTGCCAGCTCACTAACCGGGACAGAAAACACCGGGGAGCTGTTTTTT. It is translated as CASSLTGTENTGELFF.

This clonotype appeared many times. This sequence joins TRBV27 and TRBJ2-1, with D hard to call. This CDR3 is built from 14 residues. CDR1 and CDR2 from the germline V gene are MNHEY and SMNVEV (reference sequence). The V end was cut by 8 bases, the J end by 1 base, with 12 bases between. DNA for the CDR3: TGTGCCAGCTGGGTGTCCGCATCCTACAATGAGCAGTTCTTC. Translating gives CASWVSASYNEQFF.

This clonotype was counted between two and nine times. The DNA of the CDR3 is TGCAGTGCTAGCTTCCCACAGGAGAACACTGAAGCTTTCTTT. It specifies CSASFPQENTEAFF. The V and J genes are TRBV20-1 and TRBJ1-1, with D possibly being TRBD1 (5 bases). This CDR3 has 14 residues. The V gene lost 3 bases and the J gene lost 1 base, with 12 bases spanning the gap. Per germline, CDR1 DFQATT and CDR2 SNEGSKA (reference sequence).

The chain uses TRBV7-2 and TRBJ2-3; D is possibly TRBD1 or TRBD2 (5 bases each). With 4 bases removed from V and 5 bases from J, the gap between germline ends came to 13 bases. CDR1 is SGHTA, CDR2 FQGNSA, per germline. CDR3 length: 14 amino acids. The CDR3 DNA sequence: TGTGCCAGCAGCTCGGGACGTGGGGGAGATACGCAGTATTTT. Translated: CASSSGRGGDTQYF.

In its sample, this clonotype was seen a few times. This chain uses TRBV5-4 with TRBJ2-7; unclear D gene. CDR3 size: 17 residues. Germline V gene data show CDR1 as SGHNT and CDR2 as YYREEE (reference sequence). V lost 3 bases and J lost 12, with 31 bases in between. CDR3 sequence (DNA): TGTGCCAGCAGCTACGCTAGTGGCTCAGAGATAATGTCCAAGAGGTACTTC. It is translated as CASSYASGSEIMSKRYF.

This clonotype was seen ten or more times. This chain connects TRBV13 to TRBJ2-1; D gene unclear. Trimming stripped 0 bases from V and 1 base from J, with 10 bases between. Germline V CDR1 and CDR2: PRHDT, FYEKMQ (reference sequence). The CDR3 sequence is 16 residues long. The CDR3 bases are TGTGCCAGCAGCTTAGGCGTTGGCACATCCTACAATGAGCAGTTCTTC. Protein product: CASSLGVGTSYNEQFF.

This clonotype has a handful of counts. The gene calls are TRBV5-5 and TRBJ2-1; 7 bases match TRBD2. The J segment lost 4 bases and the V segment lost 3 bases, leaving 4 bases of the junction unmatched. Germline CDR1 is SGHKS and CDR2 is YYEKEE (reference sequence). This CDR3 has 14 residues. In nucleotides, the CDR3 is TGTGCCAGCAGCTCCGGACTAGAATACAATGAGCAGTTCTTC. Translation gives CASSSGLEYNEQFF.

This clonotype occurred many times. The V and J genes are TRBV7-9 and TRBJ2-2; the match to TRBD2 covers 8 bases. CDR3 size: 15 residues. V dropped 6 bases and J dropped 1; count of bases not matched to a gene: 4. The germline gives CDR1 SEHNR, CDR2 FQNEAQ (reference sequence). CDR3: CASSLREVNTGELFF. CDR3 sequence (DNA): TGTGCCAGCAGTTTGCGGGAGGTGAACACCGGGGAGCTGTTTTTT.

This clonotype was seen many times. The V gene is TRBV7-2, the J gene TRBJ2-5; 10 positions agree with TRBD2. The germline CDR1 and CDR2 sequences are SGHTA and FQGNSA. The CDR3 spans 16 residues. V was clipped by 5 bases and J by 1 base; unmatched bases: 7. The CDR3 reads CASSPMRLAGQETQYF. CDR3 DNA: TGTGCCAGCAGCCCGATGAGACTAGCGGGCCAAGAGACCCAGTACTTC.

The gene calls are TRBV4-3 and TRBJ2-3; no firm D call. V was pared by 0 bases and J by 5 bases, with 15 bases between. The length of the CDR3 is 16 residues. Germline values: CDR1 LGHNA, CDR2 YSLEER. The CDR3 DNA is TGCGCCAGCAGCCAAGATTCCGCCTCCCTGGGAGATACGCAGTATTTT. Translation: CASSQDSASLGDTQYF.

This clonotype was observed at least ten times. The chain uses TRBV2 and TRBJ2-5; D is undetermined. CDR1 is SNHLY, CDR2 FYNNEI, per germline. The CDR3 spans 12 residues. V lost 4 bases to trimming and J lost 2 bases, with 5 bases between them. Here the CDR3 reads CASSGEQETQYF. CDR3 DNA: TGTGCCAGCAGTGGTGAGCAAGAGACCCAGTACTTC.

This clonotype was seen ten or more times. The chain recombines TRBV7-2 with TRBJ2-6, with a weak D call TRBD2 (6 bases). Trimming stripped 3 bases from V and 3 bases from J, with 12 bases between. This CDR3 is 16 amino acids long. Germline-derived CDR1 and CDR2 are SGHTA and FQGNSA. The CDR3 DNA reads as TGTGCCAGCAGCTTCGGGGACTGGGTTGGGGCCAACGTCCTGACTTTC. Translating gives CASSFGDWVGANVLTF.

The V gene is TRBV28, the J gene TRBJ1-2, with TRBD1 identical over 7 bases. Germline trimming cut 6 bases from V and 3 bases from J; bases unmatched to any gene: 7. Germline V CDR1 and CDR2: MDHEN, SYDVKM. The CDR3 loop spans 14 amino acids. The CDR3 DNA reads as TGTGCCAGCAGGACAGGGCCGGGATACTATGGCTACACCTTC. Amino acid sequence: CASRTGPGYYGYTF.

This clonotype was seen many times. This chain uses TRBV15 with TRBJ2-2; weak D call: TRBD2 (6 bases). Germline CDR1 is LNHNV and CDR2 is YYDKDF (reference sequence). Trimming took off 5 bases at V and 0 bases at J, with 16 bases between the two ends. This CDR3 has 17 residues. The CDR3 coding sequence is TGTGCCACCAGCCTAACTCTTAGCGGTGCGAACACCGGGGAGCTGTTTTTT. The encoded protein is CATSLTLSGANTGELFF.

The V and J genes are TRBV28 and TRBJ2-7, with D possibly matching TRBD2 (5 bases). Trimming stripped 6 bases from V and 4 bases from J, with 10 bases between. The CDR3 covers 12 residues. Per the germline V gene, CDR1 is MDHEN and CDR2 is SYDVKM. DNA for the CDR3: TGTGCCAGCAGCTCCAGGAGGTACGAGCAGTACTTC. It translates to CASSSRRYEQYF.

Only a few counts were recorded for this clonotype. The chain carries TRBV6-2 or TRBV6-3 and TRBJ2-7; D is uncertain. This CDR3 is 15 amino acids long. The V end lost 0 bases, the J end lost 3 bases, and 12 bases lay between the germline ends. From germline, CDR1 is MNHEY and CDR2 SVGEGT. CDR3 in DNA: TGTGCCAGCAGTTACTCGATAGAGACCCTCTACGAGCAGTACTTC. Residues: CASSYSIETLYEQYF.

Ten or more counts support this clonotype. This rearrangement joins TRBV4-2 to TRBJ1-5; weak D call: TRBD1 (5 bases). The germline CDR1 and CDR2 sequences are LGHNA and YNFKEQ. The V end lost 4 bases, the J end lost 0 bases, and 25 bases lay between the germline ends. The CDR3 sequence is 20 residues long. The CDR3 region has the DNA TGTGCCAGCAGCCGAGGGCGGGACGTATGGAGCCCTTATAGCAATCAGCCCCAGCATTTT. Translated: CASSRGRDVWSPYSNQPQHF.

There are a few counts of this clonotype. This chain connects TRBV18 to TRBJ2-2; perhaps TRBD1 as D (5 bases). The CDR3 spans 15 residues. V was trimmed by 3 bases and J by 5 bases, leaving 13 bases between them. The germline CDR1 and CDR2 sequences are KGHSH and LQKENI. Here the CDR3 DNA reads TGTGCCAGCTCACCGTGGCAGGGAAAAACCGGGGAGCTGTTTTTT. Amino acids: CASSPWQGKTGELFF.